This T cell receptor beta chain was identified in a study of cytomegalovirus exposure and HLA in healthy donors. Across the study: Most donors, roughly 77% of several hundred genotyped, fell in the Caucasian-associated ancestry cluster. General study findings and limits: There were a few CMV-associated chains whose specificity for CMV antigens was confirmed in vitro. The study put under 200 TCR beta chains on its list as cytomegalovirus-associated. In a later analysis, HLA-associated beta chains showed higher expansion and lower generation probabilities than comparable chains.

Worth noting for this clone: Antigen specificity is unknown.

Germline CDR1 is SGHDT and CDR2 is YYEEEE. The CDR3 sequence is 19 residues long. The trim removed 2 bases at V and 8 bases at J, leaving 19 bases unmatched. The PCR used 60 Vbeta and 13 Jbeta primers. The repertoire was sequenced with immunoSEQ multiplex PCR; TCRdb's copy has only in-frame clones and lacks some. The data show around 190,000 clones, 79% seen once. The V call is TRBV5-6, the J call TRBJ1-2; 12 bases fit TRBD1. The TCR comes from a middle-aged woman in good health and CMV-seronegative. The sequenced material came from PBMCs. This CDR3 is CASSLALLTGGTGGRGYTF. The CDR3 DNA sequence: TGTGCCAGCAGCTTAGCCCTCCTAACGGGGGGGACAGGGGGCAGGGGCTACACCTTC.